This T cell receptor beta chain was profiled in a study of tumor-infiltrating lymphocytes in primary liver carcinoma. Starting material for RNA and DNA co-extraction consisted of about 19-32 mg of unsorted bulk tissue. Five discrete regions of every tumor underwent sampling. TCR beta cDNA came from approximately 490 ng total RNA, primed with a constant-region primer. Amplification in three nested multiplex PCR rounds with slightly modified ARM-PCR gave rise to TCR beta libraries. The two initial PCR rounds, roughly 9 cycles each, used TRBV1-TRBV30 forward and C-beta reverse primers. MiXCR was run by TCRdb on the multiplex PCR reads, yielding one entry per CDR3 protein. The repertoire holds 100,000 to 150,000 distinct CDR3 sequences, 55% to 75% seen once, with around 8.4% in the top ten. Germline values: CDR1 SGHTA, CDR2 FQGTGA. The CDR3 is made up of 14 amino acids. With respect to this clonotype: Its antigen is currently unknown. Its ends do not fully match the called genes, so a read error is possible.

The study, taken as a whole, reports: All five tumor regions shared only about 7-25% of top clones.

The chain uses TRBV7-3 and TRBJ2-3, with no clear D. Sequencing was performed on liver tumor tissue from sampling region 3. As for subset: tumor region T3, left-lateral pole. The origin of this receptor is a woman between 55 and 75 years old with primary liver carcinoma and hepatitis B virus infection. This CDR3 reads CASSLTASTDAQYF. The CDR3 nucleotides read TGTGCCAGCAGCTTAACGGCGAGCACAGATGCGCAGTACTTT.